A selection of T cell receptor beta chains follows, all from one sample in a study of blood T cell repertoires in COVID-19. Measured with immunoSEQ multiplex PCR; TCRdb has only the in-frame clones, and not every one. This table has about 270,000 clones, 70% to 90% appearing once. What was sequenced was PBMCs or T cells enriched from blood (not recorded which). The receptors stem from a woman aged 25 to 39 with acute COVID-19. The conserved cysteine and the conserved F or W are not part of the CDR3 here.

J: TRBJ1-5; V: TRBV7-8; CDR3: ASSLAFRDHQPQH
J: TRBJ2-7; V: TRBV18; CDR3: ASSPPQNPYEQY
J: TRBJ1-4; V: TRBV29-1; CDR3: SVGQARNEKLF
J: TRBJ1-2; V: TRBV28; CDR3: ASSLFDRGGYT
J: TRBJ1-4; V: TRBV14; CDR3: ASSPDSEKLF
J: TRBJ2-3; V: TRBV19; CDR3: ASSRQSTDTQY
J: TRBJ1-4; V: TRBV7-2; CDR3: ASSRDSATNEKLF
J: TRBJ1-5; V: TRBV6-5; CDR3: ASSLEANDQPQH
J: TRBJ2-7; V: TRBV14; CDR3: ASSQDRGDGSYEQY
J: TRBJ2-5; V: TRBV7-9; CDR3: ASSSTWTSGRAGGETQY
J: TRBJ2-3; V: TRBV19; CDR3: ASSISTTDTQY
J: TRBJ2-5; V: TRBV5-1; CDR3: ASSLAGGLAGTSETQY
J: TRBJ1-2; V: TRBV27; CDR3: ASSPRGSGPGYT
J: TRBJ2-7; V: TRBV19; CDR3: ASSMTGGYEQY
J: TRBJ2-7; V: TRBV6-1; CDR3: ASSEARGPYEQY
J: TRBJ1-2; V: TRBV24-1; CDR3: ATSDLDREGYT
J: TRBJ2-7; V: TRBV5-5; CDR3: ASSTGLAASYEQY
J: TRBJ1-1; V: TRBV6-6; CDR3: ASSWDREDTEAF
J: TRBJ2-2; V: TRBV28; CDR3: ASLRLAGNTGELF
J: TRBJ2-3; V: TRBV28; CDR3: AASEERDTQY
J: TRBJ1-5; V: TRBV2; CDR3: ASSAGLFQSNQPQH
J: TRBJ1-1; V: TRBV4-1; CDR3: ASSQDREGPEAF
J: TRBJ2-1; V: TRBV27; CDR3: ASSLRPGSSSGAYNEQF
J: TRBJ1-2; V: TRBV18; CDR3: ASSPSSREEGYT
J: TRBJ1-6; V: TRBV5-1; CDR3: ASSLVRVGDSPLH
J: TRBJ1-1; V: TRBV10-3; CDR3: AISESRGLGTEAF
J: TRBJ2-7; V: TRBV19; CDR3: ASSILQGRHYEQY
J: TRBJ1-2; V: TRBV30; CDR3: AWRLTGTVTGYT
J: TRBJ2-1; V: TRBV7-2; CDR3: ASSSQGLARSSYNEQF
J: TRBJ2-1; V: TRBV6-5; CDR3: ASNKNNEQF
J: TRBJ2-3; V: TRBV6-4; CDR3: ASSVGGGTDTQY
J: TRBJ2-7; V: TRBV28; CDR3: ASSSSPGQANSYEQY
J: TRBJ2-1; V: TRBV4-1; CDR3: ASSQEPGQISYNEQF
J: TRBJ1-3; V: TRBV7-2; CDR3: ASSLGMGLDTIY
J: TRBJ1-4; V: TRBV6-5; CDR3: ASSYGGAQGQEKLF
J: TRBJ2-3; V: TRBV9; CDR3: ASSVGSGVLTDTQY
J: TRBJ2-2; V: TRBV10-1; CDR3: ASEDRGHYTGELF
J: TRBJ1-2; V: TRBV27; CDR3: ASSPPTGGYT
J: TRBJ2-7; V: TRBV7-8; CDR3: ASSLETDLSLGEQY
J: TRBJ1-1; V: TRBV28; CDR3: ASLGVTPMHTEAF
J: TRBJ2-3; V: TRBV11-2; CDR3: ASSQNRALSADTQY
J: TRBJ2-3; V: TRBV5-1; CDR3: ASSLQGSTDTQY